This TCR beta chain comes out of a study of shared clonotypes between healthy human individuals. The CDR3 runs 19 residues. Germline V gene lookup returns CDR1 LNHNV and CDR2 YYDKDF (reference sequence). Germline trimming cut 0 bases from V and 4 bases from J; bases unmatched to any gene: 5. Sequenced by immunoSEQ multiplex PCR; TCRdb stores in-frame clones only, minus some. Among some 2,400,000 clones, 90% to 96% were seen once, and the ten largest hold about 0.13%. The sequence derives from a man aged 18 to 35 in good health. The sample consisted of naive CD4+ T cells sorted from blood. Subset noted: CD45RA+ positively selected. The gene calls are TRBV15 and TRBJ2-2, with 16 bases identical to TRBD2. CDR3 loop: CATSREPGLAGGGTGELFF. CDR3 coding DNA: TGTGCCACCAGCAGAGAACCGGGACTAGCGGGAGGGGGCACCGGGGAGCTGTTTTTT.